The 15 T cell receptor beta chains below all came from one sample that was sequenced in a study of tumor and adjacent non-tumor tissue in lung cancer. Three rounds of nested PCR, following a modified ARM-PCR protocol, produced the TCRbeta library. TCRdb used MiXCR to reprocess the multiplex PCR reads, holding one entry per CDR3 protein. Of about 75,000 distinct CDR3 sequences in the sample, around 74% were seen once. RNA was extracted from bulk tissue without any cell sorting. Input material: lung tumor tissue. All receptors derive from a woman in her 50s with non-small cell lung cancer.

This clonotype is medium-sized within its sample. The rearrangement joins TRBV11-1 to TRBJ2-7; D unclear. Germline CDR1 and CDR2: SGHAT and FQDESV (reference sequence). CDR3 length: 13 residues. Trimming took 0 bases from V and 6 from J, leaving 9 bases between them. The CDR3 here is CASSLAVVPEQYF. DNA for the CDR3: TGTGCCAGCAGCTTAGCAGTTGTGCCCGAGCAGTACTTC.

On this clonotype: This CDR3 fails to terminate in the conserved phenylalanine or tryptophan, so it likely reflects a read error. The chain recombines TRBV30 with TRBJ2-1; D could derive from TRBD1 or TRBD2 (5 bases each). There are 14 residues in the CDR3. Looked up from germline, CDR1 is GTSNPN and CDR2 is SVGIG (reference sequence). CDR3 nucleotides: TGTGCCTGGGGGGGACCGCCCTCCTACAATAAGCAGTTCATC. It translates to CAWGGPPSYNKQFI.

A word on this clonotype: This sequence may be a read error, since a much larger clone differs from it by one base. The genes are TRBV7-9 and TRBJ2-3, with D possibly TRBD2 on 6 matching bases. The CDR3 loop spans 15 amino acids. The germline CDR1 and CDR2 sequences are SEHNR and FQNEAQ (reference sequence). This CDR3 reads CASTLAATPTDTQYF. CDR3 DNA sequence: TGTGCCAGCACCTTAGCGGCCACCCCCACAGATACGCAGTATTTT. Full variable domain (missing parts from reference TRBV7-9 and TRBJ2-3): DTGVSQNPRHKITKRGQNVTFRCDPISEHNRLYWYRQTLGQGPEFLTYFQNEAQLEKSRLLSDRFSAERPKGSFSTLEIQRTEQGDSAMYLCASTLAATPTDTQYFGPGTRLTVL.

The CDR3 coding sequence is TGTGCCAGCAGAAACCCCCAGGGAGGGTCTGAAGCTTTCTTT. This translates into CASRNPQGGSEAFF. The rearrangement links TRBV7-8 to TRBJ1-1; perhaps TRBD1 as D (5 bases). Trimming cost V 6 bases and J 6 bases, with 17 bases left between them. Germline CDR1 and CDR2: SGHVS and FQNEAQ. The length of the CDR3 is 14 residues.

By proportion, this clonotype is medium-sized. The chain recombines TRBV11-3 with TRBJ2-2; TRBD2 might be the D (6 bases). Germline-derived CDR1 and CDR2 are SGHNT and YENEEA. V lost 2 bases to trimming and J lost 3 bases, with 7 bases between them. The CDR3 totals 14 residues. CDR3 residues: CASSLSGDTGELFF. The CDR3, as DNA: TGTGCCAGCAGCTTATCGGGGGACACCGGGGAGCTGTTTTTT.

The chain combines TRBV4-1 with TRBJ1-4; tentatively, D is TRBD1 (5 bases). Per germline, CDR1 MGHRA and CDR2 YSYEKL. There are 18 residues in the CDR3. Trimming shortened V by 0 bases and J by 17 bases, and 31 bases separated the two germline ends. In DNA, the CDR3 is TGCGCCAGCAGCCAAGACCTGGGGACGGTTATGCGGAATGAAAAATTATTTTTT. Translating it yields CASSQDLGTVMRNEKLFF.

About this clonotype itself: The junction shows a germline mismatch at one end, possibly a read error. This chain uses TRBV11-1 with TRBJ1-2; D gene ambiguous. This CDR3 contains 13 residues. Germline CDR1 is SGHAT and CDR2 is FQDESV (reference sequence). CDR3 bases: TGTACCAGCAGCTTGACCAAGAACTATGGCTACACTTTC. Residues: CTSSLTKNYGYTF.

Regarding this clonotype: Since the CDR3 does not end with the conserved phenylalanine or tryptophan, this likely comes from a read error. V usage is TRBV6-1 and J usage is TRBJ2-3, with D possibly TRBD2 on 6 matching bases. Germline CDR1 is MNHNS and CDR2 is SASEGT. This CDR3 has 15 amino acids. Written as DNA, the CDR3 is TGTGTCAGCAGTGAACTAACGGGAGGCACAGATACGCAGTATTAT. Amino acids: CVSSELTGGTDTQYY.

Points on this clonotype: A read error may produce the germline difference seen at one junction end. This CDR3 reads CAVINRHQGLADLMHIYAVF. The CDR3 bases are TGTGCCGTCATAAACAGACACCAGGGACTAGCGGATTTAATGCACATATACGCAGTATTT. The chain carries TRBV10-3 and TRBJ2-3; the match to TRBD2 covers 11 bases. Germline CDR1 is ENHRY and CDR2 is SYGVKD. The CDR3 has 20 amino acids.

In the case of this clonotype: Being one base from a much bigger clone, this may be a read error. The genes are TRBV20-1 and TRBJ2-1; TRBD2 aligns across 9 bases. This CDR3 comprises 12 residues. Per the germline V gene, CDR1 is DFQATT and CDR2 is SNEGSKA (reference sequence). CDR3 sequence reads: CSTGTSYTEQFF. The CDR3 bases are TGCAGCACCGGGACTAGCTACACTGAGCAGTTCTTC.

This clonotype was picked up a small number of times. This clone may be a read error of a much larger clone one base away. Written as DNA, the CDR3 is TGTGCCAACAGTCCCTCGGGGGGGCCGAATTCACCCCTCCACTTT. This codes for CANSPSGGPNSPLHF. The chain recombines TRBV28 with TRBJ1-6; D may be TRBD1 (6 bases). Germline V gene lookup returns CDR1 MDHEN and CDR2 SYDVKM. This CDR3 has 15 residues.

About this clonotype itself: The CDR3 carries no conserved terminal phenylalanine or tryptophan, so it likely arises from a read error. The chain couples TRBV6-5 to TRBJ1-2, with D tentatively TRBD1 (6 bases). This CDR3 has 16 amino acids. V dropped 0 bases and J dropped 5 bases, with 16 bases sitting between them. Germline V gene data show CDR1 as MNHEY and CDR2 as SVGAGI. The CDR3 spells CASSYSKKSGVYGYTL. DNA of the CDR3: TGTGCCAGCAGTTACTCGAAAAAGTCAGGGGTTTATGGCTACACCTTA.

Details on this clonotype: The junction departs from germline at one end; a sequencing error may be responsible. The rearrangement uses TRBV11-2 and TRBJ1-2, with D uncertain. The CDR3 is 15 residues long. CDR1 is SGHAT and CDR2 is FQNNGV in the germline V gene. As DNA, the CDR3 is TGTGCCAGCTGCTTAGAGGCAGCTTCACCCTATGGCTACACCTTC. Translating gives CASCLEAASPYGYTF. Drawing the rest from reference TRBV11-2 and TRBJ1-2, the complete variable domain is EAGVAQSPRYKIIEKRQSVAFWCNPISGHATLYWYQQILGQGPKLLIQFQNNGVVDDSQLPKDRFSAERLKGVDSTLKIQPAKLEDSAVYLCASCLEAASPYGYTFGSGTRLTVV.

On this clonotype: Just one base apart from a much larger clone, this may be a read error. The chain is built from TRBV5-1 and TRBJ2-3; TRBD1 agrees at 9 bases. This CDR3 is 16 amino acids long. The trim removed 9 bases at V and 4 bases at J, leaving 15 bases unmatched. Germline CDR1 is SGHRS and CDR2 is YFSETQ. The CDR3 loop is CANRQRSTGGSDTQYF. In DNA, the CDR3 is TGCGCCAACCGCCAGAGATCGACAGGGGGATCAGATACGCAGTATTTT.

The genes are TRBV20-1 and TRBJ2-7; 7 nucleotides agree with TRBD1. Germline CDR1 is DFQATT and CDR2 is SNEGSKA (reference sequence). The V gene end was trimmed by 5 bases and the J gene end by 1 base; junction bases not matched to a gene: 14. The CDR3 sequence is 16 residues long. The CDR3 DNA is TGCAGTGCTTATAGGGGGCAGGGGCCTCGGTCCTACGAGCAGTACTTC. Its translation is CSAYRGQGPRSYEQYF.